This T cell receptor beta chain is drawn from a study of blood T cell repertoires in COVID-19. Method: immunoSEQ multiplex PCR; TCRdb's copy keeps in-frame clones and lacks some. Here the sample spans about 240,000 clones, about nine tenths being singletons. The CDR3 covers 13 residues. Germline V gene data show CDR1 as MNHEY and CDR2 as SVGAGI. Trimming pared 10 bases from V and 4 bases from J, leaving 16 bases between. The clonotype was recovered from a man aged 60-69 years with acute or convalescent COVID-19. The sample consisted of peripheral blood. The chain has TRBV6-5 and TRBJ1-1, with D maybe TRBD1 (5 bases). The CDR3 coding sequence is TGTGCCACCAGGTGGACCGGGGGCACTGAAGCTTTCTTT. The encoded protein is CATRWTGGTEAFF.